The rows below give T cell receptor beta chains drawn from one sample of a study of T-cell reconstitution after alpha-beta-depleted transplantation in children. TCRdb independently ran MiXCR on the PCR reads; one entry per CDR3 protein. The sample contains over 150,000 distinct CDR3 sequences, 13% to 15% of which appear only once. The input for sequencing was PBMCs from the stem cell graft donor, taken from the stem cell graft. These receptors were collected from a human donor who donated a stem cell graft to a child with acute lymphoblastic leukemia. The CDR3 runs from the conserved cysteine through the conserved F or W. The D gene is left open where the match is weak. Where a row states a size, it is once, few, many or the class of an expanded clone; other rows omit it.

v_gene	abundance	j_gene	d_gene	CDR3nt	CDR3aa
TRBV10-3	NA	TRBJ2-7	TRBD1	TGTGCCATCAGTGAAGGACAGGGTTATTACGAGCAGTACTTC	CAISEGQGYYEQYF
TRBV29-1	many	TRBJ1-1	NA	TGCAGCGTTGATGTGACCGTGAACACTGAAGCTTTCTTT	CSVDVTVNTEAFF
TRBV12-3/TRBV12-4	many	TRBJ2-3	NA	TGTGCCAGCAGTTTAGACGGGGAGGCCGATACGCAGTATTTT	CASSLDGEADTQYF
TRBV12-3/TRBV12-4	many	TRBJ2-1	TRBD2	TGTGCCAGCAGTTTAGCGCTCCTAGCGGGAAACAATGAGCAGTTCTTC	CASSLALLAGNNEQFF
TRBV29-1	many	TRBJ2-1	TRBD2	TGCAGCGTTGAACGACTAGCGGTATACAATGAGCAGTTCTTC	CSVERLAVYNEQFF
TRBV25-1	many	TRBJ2-7	NA	TGTGCCAGCAGTGAATTATTAGGCAGGGGCGACTACGAGCAGTACTTC	CASSELLGRGDYEQYF
TRBV29-1	NA	TRBJ2-1	TRBD1	TGCAGCGTTGACCGGACAGGGGTTTACAATGAGCAGTTCTTC	CSVDRTGVYNEQFF
TRBV7-9	NA	TRBJ2-2	TRBD1	TGTGCCAGCGTACATCCGCGGACAGGGAGGACCGGGGAGCTGTTTTTT	CASVHPRTGRTGELFF
TRBV12-3/TRBV12-4	many	TRBJ2-1	TRBD2	TGTGCCAGCAGTCCGAGGACTAGTTGGAGCTCCTACAATGAGCAGTTCTTC	CASSPRTSWSSYNEQFF
TRBV20-1	many	TRBJ2-2	TRBD1	TGCAGTGCTAGTGACCGGGACAGGACGAACACCGGGGAGCTGTTTTTT	CSASDRDRTNTGELFF
TRBV5-1	many	TRBJ1-2	NA	TGCGCCAGCAGCTTGGAGCCCACTACAGGGTATGCCTACACCTTC	CASSLEPTTGYAYTF
TRBV5-1	many	TRBJ2-3	NA	TGCGCCAGCAGCTGGGGTAATCGGGACTCTGATACGCAGTATTTT	CASSWGNRDSDTQYF
TRBV20-1	many	TRBJ2-3	TRBD2	TGCAGTGCGCCCCTAGCGGAGCGGGTCCGGGATACGCAGTATTTT	CSAPLAERVRDTQYF
TRBV20-1	NA	TRBJ2-7	NA	TGCAGTGCTAGAGTAAGGGGGGCGAGGGACGAGCAGTACTTC	CSARVRGARDEQYF
TRBV12-3/TRBV12-4	many	TRBJ1-1	NA	TGTGCCAGCAGTTTTATGCAGAGGAACACTGAAGCTTTCTTT	CASSFMQRNTEAFF
TRBV29-1	many	TRBJ2-7	NA	TGCAGCGTTGAGGTGAGCTCCTACGAGCAGTACTTC	CSVEVSSYEQYF
TRBV4-1	NA	TRBJ2-6	NA	TGCGCCAGCAGCCAAGAAGTGGCGGATCCCGGGGCCAACGTCCTGACTTTC	CASSQEVADPGANVLTF
TRBV2	many	TRBJ2-7	TRBD1	TGTGCCAGCAAAGAAAATTCCTGGGACAGACTGTACTACGAGCAGTACTTC	CASKENSWDRLYYEQYF
TRBV5-1	many	TRBJ2-5	TRBD1	TGCGCCAGCAGCCAGACAGGGTGGGAGACCCAGTACTTC	CASSQTGWETQYF
TRBV7-9	many	TRBJ1-1	NA	TGTGCCAGCAGCTTACTTCCACAGGTTTTTAACACTGAAGCTTTCTTT	CASSLLPQVFNTEAFF
TRBV10-2	NA	TRBJ2-4	NA	TGCGCCAGCACACCGGAGTTAGCCAAAAACATTCAGTACTTC	CASTPELAKNIQYF
TRBV6-5	NA	TRBJ2-7	NA	TGTGCCAGCAGTTACTCTTTGAGGGGGTCGTACGAGCAGTACTTC	CASSYSLRGSYEQYF
TRBV10-3	many	TRBJ2-7	NA	TGTGCCATCAGTGACGGGACGGGATCGTTCTACGAGCAGTACTTC	CAISDGTGSFYEQYF
TRBV18	many	TRBJ1-4	NA	TGTGCCAGCTCAGCGCCCTACAGGAGTATAACAACTAATGAAAAACTGTTTTTT	CASSAPYRSITTNEKLFF
TRBV6-5	many	TRBJ2-1	TRBD2	TGTTCTAGCGGGAGGGTTAATGAGCAGTTCTTC	CSSGRVNEQFF
TRBV30	NA	TRBJ1-1	NA	TGTGCCTGGAGTGTAGCACAGAACACTGAAGCTTTCTTT	CAWSVAQNTEAFF
TRBV3-1	many	TRBJ2-1	NA	TGTGCCAGCGCTAGATACGGGACGGAGAGCTCCTACAATGAGCAGTTCTTC	CASARYGTESSYNEQFF
TRBV3-1	NA	TRBJ2-5	NA	TGTGCCAGCAGCCAAAGTCGGCCTCAAGAGACCCAGTACTTC	CASSQSRPQETQYF
TRBV20-1	many	TRBJ2-1	NA	TGCAGTCCGACCACCAATGAGCAGTTCTTC	CSPTTNEQFF
TRBV5-1	NA	TRBJ2-2	TRBD2	TGCGCCAGCAGCTTGCTTAGCGGGGACGGAGGTAGCACCGGGGAGCTGTTTTTT	CASSLLSGDGGSTGELFF
TRBV29-1	many	TRBJ2-2	NA	TGCAGCGTTGCTTATCCTCTCCGGGACACCGGGGAGCTGTTTTTT	CSVAYPLRDTGELFF
TRBV5-1	many	TRBJ2-3	NA	TGCGCCAGCAGCTTGGCCACGTTCACAGATACGCAGTATTTT	CASSLATFTDTQYF
TRBV10-2	many	TRBJ2-7	TRBD2	TGCGCCAGCAGTGAGTTTCCAGCGGGAAACGAGCAGTACTTC	CASSEFPAGNEQYF
TRBV10-3	many	TRBJ2-1	NA	TGTGCCATCAGTGACTTCGGGGGGCGGATGGACAATGAGCAGTTCTTC	CAISDFGGRMDNEQFF
TRBV5-1	many	TRBJ2-5	TRBD2	TGCGCCAGCAGCGGTGGGACTAGACAAGAGACCCAGTACTTC	CASSGGTRQETQYF
TRBV12-3/TRBV12-4	many	TRBJ2-4	TRBD2	TGTGCCAGCAGTCCCGAGGGAGGGAGCAAAAACATTCAGTACTTC	CASSPEGGSKNIQYF
TRBV12-3/TRBV12-4	many	TRBJ1-1	TRBD1	TGTGCCAGCAGTCAGGGACAGGAGATGTATGAAGCTTTCTTT	CASSQGQEMYEAFF
TRBV6-5	many	TRBJ2-5	NA	TGTGCCAGCATGGCGGGATCCGCGCAAGAGACCCAGTACTTC	CASMAGSAQETQYF
TRBV7-8	NA	TRBJ1-1	TRBD1	TGTGCCAGCAGCTTACACCCCAGGGGGACGAACACTGAAGCTTTCTTT	CASSLHPRGTNTEAFF
TRBV10-2	many	TRBJ2-1	TRBD2	TGCGCCAGCAGTTTGGGACTAGCGGGAGACCCCTACAATGAGCAGTTCTTC	CASSLGLAGDPYNEQFF
TRBV29-1	many	TRBJ2-1	NA	TGCAGCGTTGAAGATCGAGGGTTCGCCTCCTACAATGAGCAGTTCTTC	CSVEDRGFASYNEQFF
TRBV5-1	many	TRBJ1-2	NA	TGCGCCAGCAGCTTGGAGTCGGCAGAGTATGGCTACACCTTC	CASSLESAEYGYTF
TRBV28	many	TRBJ2-1	TRBD2	TGTGCCAGCAGTTTATCCGGGACTAGGTACAATGAGCAGTTCTTC	CASSLSGTRYNEQFF
TRBV5-1	many	TRBJ1-1	NA	TGCGCCAGCAGCTTCGGTGGGCCTGAAGCTTTCTTT	CASSFGGPEAFF
TRBV6-5	many	TRBJ1-1	NA	TGTGCCAGCAGTTACTCGTTCGGTGAAGCTTTCTTT	CASSYSFGEAFF
TRBV27	many	TRBJ2-7	TRBD2	TGTGCCAGCACCCTACTAAGCGGGAGTAACGAGCAGTACTTC	CASTLLSGSNEQYF
TRBV7-9	many	TRBJ1-1	NA	TGTGCCAGCGGATATTTGAACACTGAAGCTTTCTTT	CASGYLNTEAFF
TRBV12-3/TRBV12-4	many	TRBJ2-1	TRBD2	TGTGCCAGCAAGAAAGGGACTAGTTACAATGAGCAGTTCTTC	CASKKGTSYNEQFF
TRBV7-9	many	TRBJ1-1	NA	TGTGCCAGCAGCTTAGGGGACATTGAAGCTTTCTTT	CASSLGDIEAFF
TRBV11-1	many	TRBJ2-1	TRBD2	TGTGCCAGCAGGGCGGCGGGAGGGCTCAGCTCCTACAATGAGCAGTTCTTC	CASRAAGGLSSYNEQFF
TRBV7-9	many	TRBJ2-2	NA	TGTGCCAGTAAACCGAGACTTAAGGGGGCGAACACCGGGGAGCTGTTTTTT	CASKPRLKGANTGELFF
TRBV20-1	many	TRBJ2-6	NA	TGCAGTGCCCGACTGGGATCGGATGGGGCCAACGTCCTGACTTTC	CSARLGSDGANVLTF
TRBV12-3/TRBV12-4	many	TRBJ2-7	TRBD2	TGTGCCAGCAGTCCGACTAGCGGCGCCTACGAGCAGTACTTC	CASSPTSGAYEQYF
TRBV7-9	many	TRBJ2-3	NA	TGTGCCAGCAGCTTAATCCGGTACACAGATACGCAGTATTTT	CASSLIRYTDTQYF
TRBV12-3/TRBV12-4	many	TRBJ2-6	TRBD2	TGTGCCAGCAGTTTAAGTTTGGGAGGGGCCGGGGCCAACGTCCTGACTTTC	CASSLSLGGAGANVLTF
TRBV5-1	many	TRBJ1-5	TRBD1	TGCGCCAGCAGCTTGGGATCCGGGACAGGGGACCAGCCCCAGCATTTT	CASSLGSGTGDQPQHF